Described below is a single TCR beta chain sequence and its context. This entry comes from a study of OX40 agonist ivuxolimab in advanced cancers. The V end lost 6 bases, the J end lost 5 bases, and 14 bases lay between the germline ends. The CDR3 loop spans 13 amino acids. Germline V lookup: CDR1 MNHEY, CDR2 SVGAGI. Here immunoSEQ multiplex PCR was the method, and the copy in TCRdb shows in-frame clones only, minus some. The repertoire holds around 40,000 clones, with roughly 85% as singletons. The material was CD4+ or CD8+ T cells sorted from blood, obtained in a trial of the OX40 agonist ivuxolimab. The TCR sequence derives from an adult with an advanced solid tumor such as melanoma, head and neck, liver or kidney cancer. The chain joins TRBV6-5 to TRBJ2-7; a weak D match, TRBD2 (6 bases). CDR3 DNA: TGTGCCAGCAGCCTTCAGACTAGAAACGAGCAGTACTTC. This gives the protein CASSLQTRNEQYF.